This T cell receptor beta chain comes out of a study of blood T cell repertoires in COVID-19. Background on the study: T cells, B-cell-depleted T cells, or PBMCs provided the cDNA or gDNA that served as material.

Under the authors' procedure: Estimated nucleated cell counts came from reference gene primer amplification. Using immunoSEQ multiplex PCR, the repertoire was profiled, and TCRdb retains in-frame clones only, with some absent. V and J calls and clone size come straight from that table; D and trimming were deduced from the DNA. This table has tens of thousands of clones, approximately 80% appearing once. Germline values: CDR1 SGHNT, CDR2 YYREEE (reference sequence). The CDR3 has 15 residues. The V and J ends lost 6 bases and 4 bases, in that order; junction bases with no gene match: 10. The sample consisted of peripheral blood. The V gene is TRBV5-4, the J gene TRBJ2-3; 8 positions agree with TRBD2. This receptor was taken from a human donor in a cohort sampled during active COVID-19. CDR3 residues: CASTVVGLGPDTQYF. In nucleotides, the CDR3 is TGTGCCAGCACCGTCGTGGGACTAGGCCCAGATACGCAGTATTTT.